This T cell receptor (beta chain) was observed in a study of stem cell transplantation in POMP-related autoinflammatory disease. The germline V and J ends were trimmed by 4 bases and 2 bases, with 14 bases remaining between them. This CDR3 comprises 15 residues. Germline values: CDR1 SNHLY, CDR2 FYNNEI. Study results and caveats: In patients with PRAID, every analyzed T-cell subset tended to show lower diversity and higher clonality. Patients with PRAID showed a restricted number of unique TRB V-J gene pairings.

TCRdb's table, derived via immunoSEQ multiplex PCR, lists solely in-frame clones and lacks some. The sample gives tens of thousands of clones, just over 90% of which show up once; around 0.72% is in the top ten. PRAID combined immunodeficiency and autoinflammation. Remarks on this clone: Its antigen is not identified.

Source: CD4+ T cells from PBMCs, taken after stem cell transplantation. This rearrangement joins TRBV2 to TRBJ1-1, with D unresolved. The receptor was derived from a human patient with POMP-related autoinflammation and immune dysregulation (PRAID). Among the T cells, some may be from the graft donor. The CDR3 here is CASSGAGGPNTEAFF. The CDR3 DNA is TGTGCCAGCAGTGGTGCGGGCGGCCCTAACACTGAAGCTTTCTTT.